A selection of T cell receptor beta chains follows, all from one sample in a study of blood T cell repertoires in COVID-19. Assay: immunoSEQ multiplex PCR; the TCRdb copy retains only in-frame clones and omits some. The profile covers over 11,000 clones, with about nine tenths appearing a single time and over 8% taken by the ten largest. The material sequenced was peripheral blood. These receptors were obtained from a human donor in a cohort sampled during active COVID-19. Both conserved end residues are part of each CDR3. A clone size is listed for some rows: how often the clone was seen (once, few, many), or a class if it is expanded.

abundance	v_gene	j_gene	CDR3aa
.	TRBV28	TRBJ2-7	CASTRQGNAYEQYF
.	TRBV30	TRBJ2-5	CAWSGLAGGRLETQYF
.	TRBV24-1	TRBJ2-7	CATGPASSYEQYF
few	TRBV30	TRBJ2-3	CAWSVLPTDTQYF
.	TRBV3-1/TRBV3-2	TRBJ1-4	CASSQEQATNEKLFF
.	TRBV28	TRBJ1-6	CASQVQRFRSTPNSPLHF
few	TRBV5-4	TRBJ1-2	CASSSDRGLGYTF
.	TRBV7-2	TRBJ2-2	CASSLVRNTGELFF
.	TRBV13	TRBJ1-2	CASSLQGTGTNYGYTF
.	TRBV7-9	TRBJ2-7	CASSSPGGSYEQYF
.	TRBV10-3	TRBJ1-4	CAISEDRGRLFF
.	TRBV21-1	TRBJ2-3	CASSKIYSRGGAKDTQYF
once	TRBV3-1/TRBV3-2	TRBJ2-7	CASSQGTAPTQQYF
.	TRBV5-5	TRBJ1-5	CASSKNGGVSNQPQHF
.	TRBV28	TRBJ1-5	CASSLSGQYSNQPQHF
.	TRBV6-5	TRBJ2-3	CASSYFPGTDTQYF
.	TRBV6-2/TRBV6-3	TRBJ2-7	CASSRLAQSSYEQYF
.	TRBV28	TRBJ1-4	CASSPNGVRPNEKLFF